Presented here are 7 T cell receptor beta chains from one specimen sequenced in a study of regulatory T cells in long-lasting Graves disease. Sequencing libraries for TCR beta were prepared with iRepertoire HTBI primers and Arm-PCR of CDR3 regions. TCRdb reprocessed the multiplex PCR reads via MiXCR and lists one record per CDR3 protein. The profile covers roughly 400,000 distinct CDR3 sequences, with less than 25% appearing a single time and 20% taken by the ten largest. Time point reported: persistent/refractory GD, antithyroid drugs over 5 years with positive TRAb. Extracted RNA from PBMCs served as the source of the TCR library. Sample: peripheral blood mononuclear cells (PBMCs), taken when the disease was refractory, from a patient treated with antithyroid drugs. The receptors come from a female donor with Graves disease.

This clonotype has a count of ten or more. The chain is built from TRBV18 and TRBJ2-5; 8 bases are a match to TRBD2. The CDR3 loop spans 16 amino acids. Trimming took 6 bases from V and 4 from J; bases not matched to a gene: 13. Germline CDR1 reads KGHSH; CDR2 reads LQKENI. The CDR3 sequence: CASSGGGAGVSETQYF. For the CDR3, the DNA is TGTGCCAGCTCCGGAGGGGGAGCGGGAGTGTCAGAGACCCAGTACTTC.

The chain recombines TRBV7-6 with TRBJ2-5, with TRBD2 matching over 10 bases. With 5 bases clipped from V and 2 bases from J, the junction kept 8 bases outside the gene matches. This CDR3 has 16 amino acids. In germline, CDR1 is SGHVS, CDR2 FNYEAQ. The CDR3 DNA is TGTGCCAGCAGCGCGAGCCTAGCGGGGGATCAAGAGACCCAGTACTTC. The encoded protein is CASSASLAGDQETQYF.

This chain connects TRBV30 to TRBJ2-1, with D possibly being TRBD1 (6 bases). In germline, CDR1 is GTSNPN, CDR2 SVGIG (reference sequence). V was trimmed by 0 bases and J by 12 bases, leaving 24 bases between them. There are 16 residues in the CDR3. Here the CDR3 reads CAWSVSNWAGDLGQFF. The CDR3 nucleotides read TGTGCCTGGAGTGTGTCGAATTGGGCAGGGGATCTGGGGCAGTTCTTC.

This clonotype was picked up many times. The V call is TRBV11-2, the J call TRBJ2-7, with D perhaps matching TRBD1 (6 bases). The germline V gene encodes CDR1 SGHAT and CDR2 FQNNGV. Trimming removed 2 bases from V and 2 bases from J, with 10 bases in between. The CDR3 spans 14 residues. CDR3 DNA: TGTGCCAGCAGCTTAACGGACAGCACCTACGAGCAGTACTTC. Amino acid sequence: CASSLTDSTYEQYF.

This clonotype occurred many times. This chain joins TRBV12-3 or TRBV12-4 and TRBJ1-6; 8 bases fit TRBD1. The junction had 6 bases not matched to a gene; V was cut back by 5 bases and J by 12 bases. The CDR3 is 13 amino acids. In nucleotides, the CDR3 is TGTGCCAGCAGTCCACAGGGGGTAGGACCCCTCCACTTT. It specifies CASSPQGVGPLHF.

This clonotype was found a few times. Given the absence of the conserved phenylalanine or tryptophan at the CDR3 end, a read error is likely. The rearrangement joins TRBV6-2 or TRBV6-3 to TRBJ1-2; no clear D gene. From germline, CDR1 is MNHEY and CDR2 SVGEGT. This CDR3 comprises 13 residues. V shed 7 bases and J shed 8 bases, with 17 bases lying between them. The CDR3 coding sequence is TGTGCCAGCACCCAATCCCCAGGTCAGGGCTACACCTCC. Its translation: CASTQSPGQGYTS.

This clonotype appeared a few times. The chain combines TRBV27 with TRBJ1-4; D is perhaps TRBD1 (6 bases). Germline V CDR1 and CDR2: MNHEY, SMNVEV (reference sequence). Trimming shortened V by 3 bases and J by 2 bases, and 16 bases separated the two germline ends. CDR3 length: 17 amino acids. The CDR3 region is CASSLRAGVFTNEKLFF. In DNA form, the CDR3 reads TGTGCCAGCAGTTTGAGGGCAGGGGTCTTCACTAATGAAAAACTGTTTTTT.